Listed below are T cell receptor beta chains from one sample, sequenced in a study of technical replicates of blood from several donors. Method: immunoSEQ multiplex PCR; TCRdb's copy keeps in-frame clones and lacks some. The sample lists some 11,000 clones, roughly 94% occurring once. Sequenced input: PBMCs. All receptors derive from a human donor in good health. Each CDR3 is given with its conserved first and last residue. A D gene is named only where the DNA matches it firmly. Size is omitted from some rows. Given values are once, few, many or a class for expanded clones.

TGTGCCAGCTCACCCCAGGTTAACACCGGGGAGCTGTTTTTT	CASSPQVNTGELFF	-	-	TRBV18	TRBJ2-2
TGTGCCAGCAGCCCCCGACTAGCGGGAGGAGTCAGAGAGCAGTTCTTC	CASSPRLAGGVREQFF	-	TRBD2	TRBV2	TRBJ2-1
TGTGCCAGCAGCATAAGGGACAGGGGTTACAATGAGCAGTTCTTC	CASSIRDRGYNEQFF	-	TRBD1	TRBV11-2	TRBJ2-1
TGTGCCACCAGCAGAGATGGCGGCCCCTACGAGCAGTACTTC	CATSRDGGPYEQYF	-	-	TRBV15	TRBJ2-7
TGTGCCAGCAGAAGGGACACCACCTACGAGCAGTACTTC	CASRRDTTYEQYF	-	-	TRBV6-6	TRBJ2-7
TGCGCCAGCAGCTTGGTCCTCGCGGCGGACGGGGATGAGCAGTTCTTC	CASSLVLAADGDEQFF	-	-	TRBV5-1	TRBJ2-1
TGCGCCAGCAGACAGGCCCCGAACACTGAAGCTTTCTTT	CASRQAPNTEAFF	few	-	TRBV10-2	TRBJ1-1
TGTGCCAGCAGCGACCGGGACGGTGGGCCCAGCGGGAGGCCCTACAATGAGCAGTTCTTC	CASSDRDGGPSGRPYNEQFF	-	TRBD2	TRBV2	TRBJ2-1
TGTGCCATCAGATCGGGACAGCATGACTATGGCTACACCTTC	CAIRSGQHDYGYTF	-	TRBD1	TRBV10-3	TRBJ1-2
TGTGCCAGCAGGGTCATGACAGGGAGGGCTTTCTTT	CASRVMTGRAFF	few	TRBD1	TRBV2	TRBJ1-1
TGTGCCAGCAGCCAAGATCATCGACAGGGTTTGGATCAAGCTTTCTTT	CASSQDHRQGLDQAFF	-	TRBD1	TRBV14	TRBJ1-1
TGTGCCAGCACCGAAGGGTCTGACAGAGGCTACACCTTC	CASTEGSDRGYTF	-	-	TRBV6-1	TRBJ1-2
TGTGCCAGCAGCTTGGGGCAGAGGGCGTACGAGCAGTACTTC	CASSLGQRAYEQYF	-	-	TRBV5-6	TRBJ2-7
TGTGCCAGCAGCCGTATGAACACTGAAGCTTTCTTT	CASSRMNTEAFF	-	-	TRBV6-6	TRBJ1-1
TGTGCCAGCAGTTTCGTAGGGGCAGACCGCGAAAAACTGTTTTTT	CASSFVGADREKLFF	once	-	TRBV27	TRBJ1-4
TGTGCCAGCACCAGGATGGGGACAACCTACAATGAGCAGTTCTTC	CASTRMGTTYNEQFF	-	-	TRBV5-4	TRBJ2-1
TGTGCCAGCAGTCGAAATCAGGGGGCCGGGGAGCTGTTTTTT	CASSRNQGAGELFF	-	TRBD1	TRBV11-3	TRBJ2-2
TGCGCCAGCAGCTTGGGTGGCGGCGGGCACAATGAGCAGTTCTTC	CASSLGGGGHNEQFF	-	-	TRBV5-1	TRBJ2-1
TGTGCCAGCAGTCGTGGACAGGGGCTTGAAGCTTTCTTT	CASSRGQGLEAFF	-	TRBD1	TRBV7-6	TRBJ1-1
TGTGCCAGCAGTAGAAGGACAGGTTGGAACACTGAAGCTTTCTTT	CASSRRTGWNTEAFF	-	TRBD1	TRBV28	TRBJ1-1
TGTGCCAGCAGTCAGGCGGGAAACACTGAAGCTTTCTTT	CASSQAGNTEAFF	-	-	TRBV25-1	TRBJ1-1
TGTGCCAGCAGTGATGACAGAAACACTGAAGCTTTCTTT	CASSDDRNTEAFF	-	-	TRBV2	TRBJ1-1
TGCGCCAGCAGCTTGGGGCGGGGGCTCCAAGAGACCCAGTACTTC	CASSLGRGLQETQYF	-	-	TRBV5-1	TRBJ2-5
TGTGCCAGCAGCCCCGCGGGGCGGAACGTCCTGACTTTC	CASSPAGRNVLTF	-	-	TRBV11-3	TRBJ2-6
TGTGCCAGCAGCTTGTTCCGACGACAGGGCGCAAGCACAGATACGCAGTATTTT	CASSLFRRQGASTDTQYF	-	TRBD1	TRBV5-6	TRBJ2-3
TGCGCCAGCAGCACGCGACTAGCGGGATCGACAGATACGCAGTATTTT	CASSTRLAGSTDTQYF	-	TRBD2	TRBV5-1	TRBJ2-3
TGTGCCAGTAGTCCGGGACAGGGGAACTACGAGCAGTACTTC	CASSPGQGNYEQYF	-	TRBD1	TRBV19	TRBJ2-7
TGTGCCAGCAGTTACTCCGGGACAGGGGACTGGAGGAATGAGCAGTTCTTC	CASSYSGTGDWRNEQFF	-	TRBD1	TRBV27	TRBJ2-1
TGCAGCGTTGATCAGGGGTACGACGAGCAGTACTTC	CSVDQGYDEQYF	-	-	TRBV29-1	TRBJ2-7
TGTGCCAGCAGCTTGGGGACAGCTGAAGCTTTCTTT	CASSLGTAEAFF	few	TRBD1	TRBV7-9	TRBJ1-1
TGCGCCAGCAGCTTCGGACAGGGGGGGGCAGATACGCAGTATTTT	CASSFGQGGADTQYF	-	TRBD1	TRBV5-1	TRBJ2-3
TGTGCCATCAGTGAGGGGACTAGCGGGAGGATCCCCTACGAGCAGTACTTC	CAISEGTSGRIPYEQYF	once	TRBD2	TRBV10-3	TRBJ2-7
TGTGCCAGCATCCTTTCGACAGGGACTGAAGCTTTCTTT	CASILSTGTEAFF	-	TRBD1	TRBV7-9	TRBJ1-1
TGTGCCAGCAGGGACAGGAACACTGAAGCTTTCTTT	CASRDRNTEAFF	few	-	TRBV6-5	TRBJ1-1
TGCGCCAGCAGCCAAAACAGCCAGGTCCAAGAGACCCAGTACTTC	CASSQNSQVQETQYF	-	-	TRBV4-1	TRBJ2-5
TGTGCCAGCAGCGTATCTAGCGGGATGAATGAGCAGTTCTTC	CASSVSSGMNEQFF	once	TRBD2	TRBV9	TRBJ2-1
TGTGCCAGCAGTTTAACAGGGGTACGGTCTCAGCCCCAGCATTTT	CASSLTGVRSQPQHF	-	TRBD1	TRBV28	TRBJ1-5
TGCAGCGTTGAGGGACTCTCAAGCACAGATACGCAGTATTTT	CSVEGLSSTDTQYF	-	-	TRBV29-1	TRBJ2-3
TGTGCCACCAGCAGGCCAGTAGGGTCGGGACAGGAAACCTCTGGGGCCAACGTCCTGACTTTC	CATSRPVGSGQETSGANVLTF	once	TRBD1	TRBV15	TRBJ2-6
TGTGCCAGCAGTCCCCTAGCGGGAGGGAACGAGAATGAGCAGTTCTTC	CASSPLAGGNENEQFF	-	TRBD2	TRBV27	TRBJ2-1
TGCAGCGGCCCGACAGGAATTATTCAAGAGACCCAGTACTTC	CSGPTGIIQETQYF	-	-	TRBV29-1	TRBJ2-5
TGTGCCAGCAGCGTGGCGGGCGTATATGAAAAACTGTTTTTT	CASSVAGVYEKLFF	-	-	TRBV2	TRBJ1-4
TGTGCCAGCAGCCCCTTCGGGAACACTGAAGCTTTCTTT	CASSPFGNTEAFF	-	-	TRBV5-6	TRBJ1-1
TGTGCCAGCATTACCGGGACTAGCGGGTCCAATGAGCAGTTCTTC	CASITGTSGSNEQFF	-	TRBD2	TRBV2	TRBJ2-1
TGTGCCAGCAGCTTAGGTGTTTCACGGGAGGGTCTCTACGAGCAGTACTTC	CASSLGVSREGLYEQYF	once	TRBD2	TRBV7-9	TRBJ2-7
TGTGCCAGCAGCCCAGGGACAGGGGGAGACGAGCAGTACTTC	CASSPGTGGDEQYF	-	TRBD1	TRBV7-7	TRBJ2-7
TGTGCCTCCAAGCGGGGAAACACTGAAGCTTTCTTT	CASKRGNTEAFF	-	-	TRBV30	TRBJ1-1
TGTGCCACCAGTCCTCCTTGGATGGGGGGCAATGAGCAGTTCTTC	CATSPPWMGGNEQFF	-	-	TRBV15	TRBJ2-1
TGTGCCAGCAGCTTAGCGCTAGGCGACTTCTACGAGCAGTACTTC	CASSLALGDFYEQYF	-	-	TRBV7-8	TRBJ2-7
TGTGCCAGCAGTGATCCGGGACAGCCCTCCTACGAGCAGTACTTC	CASSDPGQPSYEQYF	once	TRBD1	TRBV28	TRBJ2-7
TGTGCCAGCACCCCCGGGGGGACAGGGACCTACGAGCAGTACTTC	CASTPGGTGTYEQYF	-	TRBD1	TRBV28	TRBJ2-7
TGTGCCAGCTCACCCGGCGGCATGAACACTGAAGCTTTCTTT	CASSPGGMNTEAFF	-	-	TRBV18	TRBJ1-1
TGTGCCAGCAGCTTAGGGCTAGCGGCCTCCTACGAGCAGTACTTC	CASSLGLAASYEQYF	-	TRBD2	TRBV7-8	TRBJ2-7
TGTGCCAGCAGAGGACACGAGAATGAAAAACTGTTTTTT	CASRGHENEKLFF	-	-	TRBV2	TRBJ1-4
TGTGCCAGCAGCGAAAACCAGGGTTTTGGCTACACCTTC	CASSENQGFGYTF	-	-	TRBV5-5	TRBJ1-2